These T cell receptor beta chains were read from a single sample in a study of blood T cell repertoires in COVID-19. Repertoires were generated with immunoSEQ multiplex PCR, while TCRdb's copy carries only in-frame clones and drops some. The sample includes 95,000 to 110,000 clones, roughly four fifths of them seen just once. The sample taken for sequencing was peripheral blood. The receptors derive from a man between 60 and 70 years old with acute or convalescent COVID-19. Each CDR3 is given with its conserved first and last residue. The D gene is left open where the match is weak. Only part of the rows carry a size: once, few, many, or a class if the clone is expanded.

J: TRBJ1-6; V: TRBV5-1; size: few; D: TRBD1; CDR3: CASSQDRGSSPLHF; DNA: TGCGCCAGCAGCCAGGACAGGGGAAGCTCACCCCTCCACTTT
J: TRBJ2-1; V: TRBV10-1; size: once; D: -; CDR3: CASSKIQGGNNEQFF; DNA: TGCGCCAGCAGTAAAATCCAGGGGGGTAACAATGAGCAGTTCTTC
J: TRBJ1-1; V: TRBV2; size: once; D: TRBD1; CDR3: CASRRTGLNTEAFF; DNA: TGTGCCAGCAGGAGGACAGGGCTGAACACTGAAGCTTTCTTT
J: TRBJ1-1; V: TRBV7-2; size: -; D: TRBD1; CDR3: CASIPTGGNTEAFF; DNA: TGTGCCAGCATCCCGACAGGGGGGAACACTGAAGCTTTCTTT
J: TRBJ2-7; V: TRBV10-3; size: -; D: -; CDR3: CAISLETYEQYF; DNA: TGTGCCATCAGCTTAGAGACCTACGAGCAGTACTTC
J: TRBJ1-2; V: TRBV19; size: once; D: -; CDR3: CASTQDRNYGYTF; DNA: TGTGCCAGTACCCAGGACAGAAACTATGGCTACACCTTC
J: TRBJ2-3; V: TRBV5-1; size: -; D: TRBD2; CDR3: CASSFLTSGSTDTQYF; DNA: TGCGCCAGCAGCTTTTTGACTAGCGGGAGTACAGATACGCAGTATTTT
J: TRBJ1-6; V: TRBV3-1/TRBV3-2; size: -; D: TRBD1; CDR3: CASSVQGSVNALHF; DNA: TGTGCCAGCAGCGTACAGGGGTCGGTGAATGCCCTCCACTTT
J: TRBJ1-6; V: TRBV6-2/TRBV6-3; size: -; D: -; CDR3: CASSSDRTYNSPLHF; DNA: TGTGCCAGCAGCTCTGACAGGACCTATAATTCACCCCTCCACTTT
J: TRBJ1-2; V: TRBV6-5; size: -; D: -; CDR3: CASSYGQGYRDTF; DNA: TGTGCCAGCAGTTACGGCCAGGGTTATCGAGACACCTTC
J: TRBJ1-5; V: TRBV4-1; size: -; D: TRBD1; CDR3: CASSQTGVSNQPQHF; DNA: TGCGCCAGCAGCCAAACAGGGGTAAGCAATCAGCCCCAGCATTTT
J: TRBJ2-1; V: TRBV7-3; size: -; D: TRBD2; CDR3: CASSPWASGPNEQFF; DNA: TGTGCCAGCAGCCCTTGGGCTAGCGGCCCCAATGAGCAGTTCTTC
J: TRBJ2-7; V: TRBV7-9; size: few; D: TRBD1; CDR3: CASTRYGTGDSYEQYF; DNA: TGTGCCAGCACCCGATACGGGACAGGGGACTCCTACGAGCAGTACTTC
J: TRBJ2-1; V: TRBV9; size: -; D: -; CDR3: CASSPSGWNGDEQFF; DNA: TGTGCCAGCAGCCCCTCCGGGTGGAACGGAGATGAGCAGTTCTTC
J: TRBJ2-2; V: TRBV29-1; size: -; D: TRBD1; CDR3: CSASDRGKGNTGELFF; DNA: TGCAGCGCCAGTGACAGGGGCAAGGGAAACACCGGGGAGCTGTTTTTT
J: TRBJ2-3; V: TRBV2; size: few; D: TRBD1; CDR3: CASTLGQGNTQYF; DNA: TGTGCCAGCACCTTGGGACAGGGGAATACGCAGTATTTT
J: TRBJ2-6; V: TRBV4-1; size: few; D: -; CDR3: CASSQEVTAGANVLTF; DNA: TGCGCCAGCAGCCAAGAAGTGACAGCTGGGGCCAACGTCCTGACTTTC
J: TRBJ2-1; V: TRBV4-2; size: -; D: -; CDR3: CASSPIEYNEQFF; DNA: TGTGCCAGCAGCCCGATAGAGTACAATGAGCAGTTCTTC
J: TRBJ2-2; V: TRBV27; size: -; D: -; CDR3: CASSLSPGANTGELFF; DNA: TGTGCCAGCAGTTTATCTCCAGGCGCGAACACCGGGGAGCTGTTTTTT
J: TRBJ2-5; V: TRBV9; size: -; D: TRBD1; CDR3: CASSTRTGEGETQYF; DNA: TGTGCCAGCAGCACACGGACAGGGGAAGGAGAGACCCAGTACTTC
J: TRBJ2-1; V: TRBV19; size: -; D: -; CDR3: CASSIDQGIREQFF; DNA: TGTGCCAGTAGTATAGATCAGGGGATTCGTGAGCAGTTCTTC
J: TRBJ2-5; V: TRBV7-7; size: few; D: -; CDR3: CASSRGNGQETQYF; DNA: TGTGCTAGCAGCCGAGGGAACGGGCAAGAGACCCAGTACTTC
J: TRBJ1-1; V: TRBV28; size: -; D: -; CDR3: CASSTGGSMNTEAFF; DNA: TGTGCCAGCAGTACCGGGGGAAGTATGAACACTGAAGCTTTCTTT
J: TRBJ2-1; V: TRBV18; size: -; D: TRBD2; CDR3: CASSRGTSGSNEQFF; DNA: TGTGCCAGCTCACGCGGGACTAGCGGTTCTAATGAGCAGTTCTTC
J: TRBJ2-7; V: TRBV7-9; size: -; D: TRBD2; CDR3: CASSSSSSGRAMEQYF; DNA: TGTGCCAGCAGCTCTAGCTCTAGCGGGAGGGCGATGGAGCAGTACTTC
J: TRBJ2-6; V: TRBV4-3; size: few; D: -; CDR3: CASSQVYSGANVLTF; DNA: TGCGCCAGCAGCCAAGTCTACTCTGGGGCCAACGTCCTGACTTTC
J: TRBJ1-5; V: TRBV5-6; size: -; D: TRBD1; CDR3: CASSFGGGAWAHQPQHF; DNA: TGTGCCAGCAGCTTTGGAGGGGGCGCGTGGGCCCATCAGCCCCAGCATTTT
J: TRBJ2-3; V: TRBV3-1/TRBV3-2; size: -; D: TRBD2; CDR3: CASSQGLAGASSTDTQYF; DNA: TGTGCCAGCAGCCAAGGGCTAGCGGGGGCCTCTAGCACAGATACGCAGTATTTT
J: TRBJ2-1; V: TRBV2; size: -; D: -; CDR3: CASSRGEYNEQFF; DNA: TGTGCCAGCAGCCGCGGGGAGTACAATGAGCAGTTCTTC
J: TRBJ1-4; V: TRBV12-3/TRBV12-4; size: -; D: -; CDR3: CASSLLGELFF; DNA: TGTGCCAGCAGTTTGTTGGGCGAGCTGTTTTTT
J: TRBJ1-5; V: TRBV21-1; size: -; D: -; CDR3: CASSGRDREIQPQHF; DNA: TGTGCCAGCAGCGGTCGGGACAGGGAAATTCAGCCCCAGCATTTT
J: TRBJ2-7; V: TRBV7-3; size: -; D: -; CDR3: CASSNSSVTYEQYF; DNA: TGTGCCAGCAGCAACTCTAGCGTTACCTACGAGCAGTACTTC
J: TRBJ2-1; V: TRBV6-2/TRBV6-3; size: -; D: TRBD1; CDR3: CASSYPTVGTGGALRNEQFF; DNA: TGTGCCAGCAGTTACCCGACCGTCGGGACAGGGGGCGCGTTGAGGAATGAGCAGTTCTTC
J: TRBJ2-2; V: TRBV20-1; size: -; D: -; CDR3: CSASPGLNTGELFF; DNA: TGCAGTGCTAGTCCGGGGTTAAACACCGGGGAGCTGTTTTTT
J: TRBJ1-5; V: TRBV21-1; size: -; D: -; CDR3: CASSKKEGGDIDNQPQHF; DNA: TGTGCCAGCAGCAAAAAGGAGGGAGGGGATATCGACAATCAGCCCCAGCATTTT
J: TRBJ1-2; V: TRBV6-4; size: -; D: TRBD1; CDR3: CASSPGQGRGYTF; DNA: TGTGCCAGCAGTCCGGGACAGGGACGTGGCTACACCTTC
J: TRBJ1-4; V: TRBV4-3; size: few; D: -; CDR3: CASSQGGGGTNEKLFF; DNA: TGCGCCAGCAGCCAGGGGGGAGGGGGGACTAATGAAAAACTGTTTTTT
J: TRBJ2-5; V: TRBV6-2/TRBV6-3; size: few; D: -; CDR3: CASSYSLREWDWTQYF; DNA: TGTGCCAGCAGTTACTCGTTGCGGGAATGGGATTGGACCCAGTACTTC
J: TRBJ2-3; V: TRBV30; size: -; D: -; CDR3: CAWRSEADTQYF; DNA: TGTGCCTGGAGATCAGAGGCAGATACGCAGTATTTT
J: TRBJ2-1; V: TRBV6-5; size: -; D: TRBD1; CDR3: CASQPGQGAVREQFF; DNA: TGTGCCAGTCAGCCGGGACAGGGGGCGGTTCGGGAGCAGTTCTTC
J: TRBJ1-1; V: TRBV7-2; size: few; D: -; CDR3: CASSLRREVTEAFF; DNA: TGTGCCAGCTCACTTCGGAGGGAGGTCACTGAAGCTTTCTTT
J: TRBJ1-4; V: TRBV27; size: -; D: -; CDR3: CASSPRVGYMEKLFF; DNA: TGTGCCAGCAGTCCCAGGGTGGGGTATATGGAAAAACTGTTTTTT
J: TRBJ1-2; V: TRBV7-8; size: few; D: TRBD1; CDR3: CASSPPGQDYYGYTF; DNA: TGTGCCAGCAGCCCCCCCGGACAGGACTACTATGGCTACACCTTC
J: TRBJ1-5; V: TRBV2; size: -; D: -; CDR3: CASSEGTGGRQPQHF; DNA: TGTGCCAGCAGTGAGGGGACGGGGGGTCGCCAGCCCCAGCATTTT
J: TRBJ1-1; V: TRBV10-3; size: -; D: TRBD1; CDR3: CAITPRDSDTEAFF; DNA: TGTGCCATCACCCCCCGGGACAGTGACACTGAAGCTTTCTTT
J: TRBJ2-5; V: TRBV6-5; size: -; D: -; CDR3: CASRGQNQETQYF; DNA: TGTGCCAGCAGAGGACAGAACCAAGAGACCCAGTACTTC
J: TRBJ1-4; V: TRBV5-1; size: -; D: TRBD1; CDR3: CASSQSGDRGHEKLFF; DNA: TGCGCCAGCAGCCAATCAGGGGACAGGGGACATGAAAAACTGTTTTTT
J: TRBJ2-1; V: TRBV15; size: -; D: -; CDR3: CATSSNHNEQFF; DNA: TGTGCCACCAGCAGTAATCACAATGAGCAGTTCTTC
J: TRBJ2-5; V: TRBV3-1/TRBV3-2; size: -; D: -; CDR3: CASSQVVAYQETQYF; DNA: TGTGCCAGCAGCCAAGTAGTTGCCTATCAAGAGACCCAGTACTTC
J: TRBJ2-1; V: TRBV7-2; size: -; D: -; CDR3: CASSFAGDSYNEQFF; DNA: TGTGCCAGCAGCTTCGCAGGGGACTCCTACAATGAGCAGTTCTTC
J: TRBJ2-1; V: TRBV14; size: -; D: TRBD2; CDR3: CASSHWTRRYNEQFF; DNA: TGTGCCAGCAGCCATTGGACTAGGCGTTACAATGAGCAGTTCTTC
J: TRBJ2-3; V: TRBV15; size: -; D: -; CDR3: CATTSVGTGTDTQYF; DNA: TGTGCCACCACCTCGGTGGGGACTGGCACAGATACGCAGTATTTT